The 10 T cell receptor beta chains below come from one sample, sequenced in a study of T cell responses to AZD1222 COVID-19 vaccine. TCRdb's table, derived via immunoSEQ multiplex PCR, lists solely in-frame clones and lacks some. The profile shows tens of thousands of clones, 92% of them singletons. The sample was peripheral blood, taken 28 days after the second AZD1222 dose. These receptors were taken from an adult who received the AZD1222 COVID-19 vaccine.

This chain joins TRBV6-1 and TRBJ1-2; unclear D gene. V lost 0 bases and J 5 bases, leaving 13 bases between the germline ends. Germline values: CDR1 MNHNS, CDR2 SASEGT. The CDR3 is made up of 15 amino acids. The CDR3 coding sequence is TGTGCCAGCAGTGAAGCAGTAGACGGAAGATATGGCTACACCTTC. Translating gives CASSEAVDGRYGYTF.

This clone was seen once. J is TRBJ1-2 and V is TRBV6-1; maybe TRBD1 (5 bases). This CDR3 spans 14 amino acids. The germline CDR1 and CDR2 sequences are MNHNS and SASEGT. The V and J ends lost 2 bases and 4 bases respectively, with 11 bases between them. CDR3: CASSEFGDSYGYTF. The DNA for the CDR3 is TGTGCCAGCAGTGAATTCGGGGACTCCTATGGCTACACCTTC.

This clone was counted once. The V and J genes are TRBV28 and TRBJ2-1, with 12 bases that match TRBD2. Germline CDR1 reads MDHEN; CDR2 reads SYDVKM. CDR3 length: 18 amino acids. Germline trimming cut 3 bases from V and 0 bases from J; bases unmatched to any gene: 6. The CDR3 DNA is TGTGCCAGCAGTTTTATACTAGCGGGAGGCTCCTCCTACAATGAGCAGTTCTTC. This translates into CASSFILAGGSSYNEQFF.

The chain combines TRBV18 with TRBJ1-6, with D maybe TRBD1 (5 bases). Trimming left V 6 bases short and J 9 bases short, with 18 bases between. This CDR3 is 15 amino acids long. CDR1 KGHSH and CDR2 LQKENI come from the germline V gene. The DNA of the CDR3 is TGTGCCAGCTCGCGGGACGACGGTCCGGGTTCACCCCTCCACTTT. It specifies CASSRDDGPGSPLHF.

V usage is TRBV28 and J usage is TRBJ2-7, with D uncertain. This CDR3 contains 13 residues. V was trimmed by 4 bases and J by 2 bases, leaving 9 bases between them. Germline V gene sequence: CDR1 MDHEN, CDR2 SYDVKM. As DNA, the CDR3 is TGTGCCAGCAGTTACATTAGAGCCTACGAGCAGTACTTC. Amino acid sequence: CASSYIRAYEQYF. The entire variable domain, with the rest obtained from reference TRBV28 and TRBJ2-7, is as follows: DVKVTQSSRYLVKRTGEKVFLECVQDMDHENMFWYRQDPGLGLRLIYFSYDVKMKEKGDIPEGYSVSREKKERFSLILESASTNQTSMYLCASSYIRAYEQYFGPGTRLTVT.

The chain employs TRBV5-1 and TRBJ2-6; D is possibly TRBD1 (5 bases). Between the trimmed V and J ends, which lost 4 bases and 0 bases, there was a span of 11 bases. CDR1 SGHRS and CDR2 YFSETQ come from the germline V gene. CDR3 size: 16 residues. The CDR3 DNA sequence: TGCGCCAGCAGCCCGAACAGGAACTCTGGGGCCAACGTCCTGACTTTC. It encodes CASSPNRNSGANVLTF.

The gene calls are TRBV15 and TRBJ1-5; 8 nucleotides align to TRBD1. V shed 3 bases, J shed 9 bases, and the junction held 28 bases outside the gene matches. CDR1 and CDR2 from the germline V gene are LNHNV and YYDKDF (reference sequence). This CDR3 contains 21 residues. CDR3 amino acids: CATSSSPGQGAELDPFGPQHF. CDR3 DNA sequence: TGTGCCACCAGCAGTAGCCCCGGGCAGGGGGCGGAATTGGATCCTTTTGGGCCCCAGCATTTT.

The chain carries TRBV3-1 (or the pseudogene TRBV3-2) and TRBJ2-7; D unresolved. Germline-derived CDR1 and CDR2 are LGHDT and YNNKEL (reference sequence). V shed 4 bases and J shed 4 bases, with 5 bases lying between them. CDR3 size: 11 residues. CDR3 sequence reads: CASSLEYEQYF. CDR3 in DNA: TGTGCCAGCAGCCTCGAGTACGAGCAGTACTTC.

V and J are TRBV14 and TRBJ1-3; no firm D call. The germline V and J ends were trimmed by 4 bases and 2 bases, with 12 bases remaining between them. CDR3 length: 15 amino acids. Germline-derived CDR1 and CDR2 are SGHDN and FVKESK. CDR3 in amino acids: CASSPTLWPGNTIYF. In DNA form, the CDR3 reads TGTGCCAGCAGCCCTACCCTTTGGCCTGGAAACACCATATATTTT. The whole variable domain, remainder taken from reference TRBV14 and TRBJ1-3, is EAGVTQFPSHSVIEKGQTVTLRCDPISGHDNLYWYRRVMGKEIKFLLHFVKESKQDESGMPNNRFLAERTGGTYSTLKVQPAELEDSGVYFCASSPTLWPGNTIYFGEGSWLTVV.

This chain links TRBV12-3 or TRBV12-4 with TRBJ1-2; 7 nucleotides match TRBD1. The CDR3 is 12 residues long. Trimming cost V 5 bases and J 8 bases; bases outside gene matches: 5. The CDR3 DNA follows: TGTGCCAGCAGTCCAGGGGGGGAAGGCTACACCTTC. Translating gives CASSPGGEGYTF.